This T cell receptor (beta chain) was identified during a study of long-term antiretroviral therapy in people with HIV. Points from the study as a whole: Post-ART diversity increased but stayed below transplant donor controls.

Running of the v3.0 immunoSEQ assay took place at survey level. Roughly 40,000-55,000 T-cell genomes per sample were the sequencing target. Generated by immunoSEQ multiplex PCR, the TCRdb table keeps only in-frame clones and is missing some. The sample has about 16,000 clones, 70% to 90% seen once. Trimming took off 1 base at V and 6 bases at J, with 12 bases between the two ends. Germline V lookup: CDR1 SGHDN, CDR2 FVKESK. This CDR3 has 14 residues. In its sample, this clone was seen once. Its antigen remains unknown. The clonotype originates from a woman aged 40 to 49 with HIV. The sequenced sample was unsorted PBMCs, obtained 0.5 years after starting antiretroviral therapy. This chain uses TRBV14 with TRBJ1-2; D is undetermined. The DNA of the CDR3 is TGTGCCAGCAGCCAAGCTTGGGATGGAGATGGCTACACCTTC. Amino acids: CASSQAWDGDGYTF. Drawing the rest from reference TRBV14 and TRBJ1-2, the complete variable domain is EAGVTQFPSHSVIEKGQTVTLRCDPISGHDNLYWYRRVMGKEIKFLLHFVKESKQDESGMPNNRFLAERTGGTYSTLKVQPAELEDSGVYFCASSQAWDGDGYTFGSGTRLTVV.